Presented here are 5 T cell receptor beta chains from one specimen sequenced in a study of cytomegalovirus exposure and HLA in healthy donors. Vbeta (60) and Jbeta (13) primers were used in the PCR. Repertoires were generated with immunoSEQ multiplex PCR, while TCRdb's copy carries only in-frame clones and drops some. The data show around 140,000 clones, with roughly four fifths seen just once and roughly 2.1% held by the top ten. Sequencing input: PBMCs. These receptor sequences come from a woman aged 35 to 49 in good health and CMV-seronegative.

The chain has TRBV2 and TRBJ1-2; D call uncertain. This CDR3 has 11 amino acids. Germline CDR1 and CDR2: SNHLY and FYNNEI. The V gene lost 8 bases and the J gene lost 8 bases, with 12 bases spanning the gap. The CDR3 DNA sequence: TGTGCCAGCCTGTACGGGAACGGCTACACCTTC. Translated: CASLYGNGYTF.

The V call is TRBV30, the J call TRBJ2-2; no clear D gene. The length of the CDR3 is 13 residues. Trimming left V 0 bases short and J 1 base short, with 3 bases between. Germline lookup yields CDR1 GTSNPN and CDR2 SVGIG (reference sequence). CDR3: CAWSVQNTGELFF. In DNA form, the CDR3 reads TGTGCCTGGAGTGTACAGAACACCGGGGAGCTGTTTTTT.

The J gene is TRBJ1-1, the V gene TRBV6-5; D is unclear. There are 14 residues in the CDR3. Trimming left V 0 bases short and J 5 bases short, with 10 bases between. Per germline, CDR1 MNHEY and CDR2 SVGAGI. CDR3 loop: CASSYSNMWTEAFF. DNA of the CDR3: TGTGCCAGCAGTTACTCTAACATGTGGACTGAAGCTTTCTTT.

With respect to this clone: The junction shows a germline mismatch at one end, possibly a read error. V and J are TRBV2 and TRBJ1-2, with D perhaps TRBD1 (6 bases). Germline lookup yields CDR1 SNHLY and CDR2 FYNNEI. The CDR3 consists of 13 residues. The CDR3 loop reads CASSQDSDRGYTF. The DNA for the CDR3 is TGTGCCAGCAGTCAGGACAGCGATCGCGGCTACACCTTT.

CDR3 DNA sequence: TGCGCCAGCCGGAACCCCTCCGGGGGGCCAGGGACCCAGTACTTC. It encodes CASRNPSGGPGTQYF. The V and J genes are TRBV5-1 and TRBJ2-5; TRBD2 might be the D (7 bases). V dropped 7 bases and J dropped 7 bases, with 23 bases sitting between them. Germline CDR1 is SGHRS and CDR2 is YFSETQ. CDR3 length equals 15 residues.